One sample yielded the 22 T cell receptor beta chains listed below, sequenced in a study of blood T cell repertoires in COVID-19. Assay: immunoSEQ multiplex PCR; the TCRdb copy retains only in-frame clones and omits some. The sample shows under 100,000 clones, roughly 80% of them seen only once. Material for sequencing was peripheral blood. The receptors derive from a man older than 75 with active or convalescent COVID-19.

V usage is TRBV2 and J usage is TRBJ1-5; D gene ambiguous. CDR1 is SNHLY, CDR2 FYNNEI, per germline. Trimming took off 7 bases at V and 2 bases at J, with 15 bases between the two ends. This CDR3 contains 15 residues. The CDR3: CASNVQRGGNQPQHF. For the CDR3, the DNA is TGTGCCAGCAACGTCCAGCGGGGTGGCAATCAGCCCCAGCATTTT.

This sequence joins TRBV27 and TRBJ1-4, with 9 bases fitting TRBD1. J gave up 6 bases and V 6 bases, and 5 bases lay outside the gene matches. The CDR3 sequence is 14 residues long. Per the germline V gene, CDR1 is MNHEY and CDR2 is SMNVEV (reference sequence). The CDR3 here is CASSPGTGYEKLFF. The CDR3 coding sequence is TGTGCCAGCAGCCCCGGGACAGGGTATGAAAAACTGTTTTTT.

J is TRBJ1-2 and V is TRBV27, with 7 positions matching TRBD1. There are 14 residues in the CDR3. Trimming took 5 bases from V and 2 from J; bases not matched to a gene: 5. In germline, CDR1 is MNHEY, CDR2 SMNVEV (reference sequence). The CDR3 sequence: CASSPGQFNYGYTF. In DNA, the CDR3 is TGTGCCAGCAGTCCGGGACAGTTCAACTATGGCTACACCTTC.

The table lists this clone with a count of one. V usage is TRBV29-1 and J usage is TRBJ1-2; no reliable D call. This CDR3 is built from 12 residues. Deletions cut 5 bases from V and 2 bases from J, with 9 bases between. In germline, CDR1 is SQVTM, CDR2 ANQGSEA. The DNA of the CDR3 is TGCAGCGTTTTGGGCAAGAACTATGGCTACACCTTC. Amino acid sequence: CSVLGKNYGYTF.

V and J are TRBV4-1 and TRBJ1-2, with a tentative D call TRBD1 (5 bases). Germline CDR1 MGHRA, CDR2 YSYEKL. Deletions cut 1 base from V and 3 bases from J, with 12 bases between. CDR3 length: 15 residues. CDR3 in DNA: TGCGCCAGCAGCCAAGTCTTCGAAGGGGACTATGGCTACACCTTC. Encoded protein: CASSQVFEGDYGYTF.

The chain combines TRBV21-1 with TRBJ1-2; no DNA check was done on the table's D call, TRBD1. TRBV21-1 is a pseudogene. The CDR3 covers 19 residues. CDR3 residues: CASSATGQGTGEDNYGYTF. CDR3 in DNA: TGTGCCAGCAGCGCGACGGGACAGGGAACGGGGGAGGATAACTATGGCTACACCTTC.

This clone was counted between two and nine times. The rearrangement uses TRBV12-3 or TRBV12-4 and TRBJ2-7; D gene unclear. CDR3 length equals 13 residues. Trimming took off 0 bases at V and 4 bases at J, with 7 bases between the two ends. The CDR3 here is CASSLAAVYEQYF. Written as DNA, the CDR3 is TGTGCCAGCAGTTTAGCAGCCGTTTACGAGCAGTACTTC.

This clone occurred a few times. This chain links TRBV5-1 with TRBJ2-3; 11 bases are a match to TRBD1. V was pared by 4 bases and J by 3 bases, with 4 bases of the junction left unmatched. The germline V gene encodes CDR1 SGHRS and CDR2 YFSETQ. This CDR3 is built from 15 residues. CDR3 sequence reads: CASSPGQGGTDTQYF. CDR3 DNA sequence: TGCGCCAGCAGCCCGGGACAGGGGGGGACAGATACGCAGTATTTT.

This chain joins TRBV5-1 and TRBJ2-3, with D possibly matching TRBD2 (5 bases). With 2 bases removed from V and 1 base from J, the gap between germline ends came to 11 bases. This CDR3 has 15 residues. In germline, CDR1 is SGHRS, CDR2 YFSETQ. The CDR3 region has the DNA TGCGCCAGCAGCTTTCGACTACCCCGCACAGATACGCAGTATTTT. This gives the protein CASSFRLPRTDTQYF. Complete variable domain (other parts from reference TRBV5-1 and TRBJ2-3): KAGVTQTPRYLIKTRGQQVTLSCSPISGHRSVSWYQQTPGQGLQFLFEYFSETQRNKGNFPGRFSGRQFSNSRSEMNVSTLELGDSALYLCASSFRLPRTDTQYFGPGTRLTVL.

The chain links TRBV7-9 to TRBJ2-6; 7 bases align to TRBD2. V trimming: 4 bases; J trimming: 0 bases; junction bases outside the gene matches: 12. This CDR3 is 19 amino acids long. The germline V gene has CDR1 SEHNR and CDR2 FQNEAQ (reference sequence). CDR3 DNA: TGTGCCAGCAGCTCAATACCCGGGACTACTAACTCTGGGGCCAACGTCCTGACTTTC. It encodes CASSSIPGTTNSGANVLTF.

The chain carries TRBV7-8 and TRBJ2-2; weak D call: TRBD1 (5 bases). CDR3 length equals 15 residues. Germline CDR1 is SGHVS and CDR2 is FQNEAQ. Deletions cut 1 base from V and 0 bases from J, with 6 bases between. DNA for the CDR3: TGTGCCAGCAGCTTAGACAGGACGAACACCGGGGAGCTGTTTTTT. It specifies CASSLDRTNTGELFF.

The rearrangement joins TRBV5-1 to TRBJ1-4; no clear D. This CDR3 is built from 15 residues. Germline V CDR1 and CDR2: SGHRS, YFSETQ. The ends were cut back, 1 base at V and 8 bases at J, with 15 bases in the middle. The CDR3: CASSLIPGDGEKLFF. The DNA of the CDR3 is TGCGCCAGCAGCTTGATCCCCGGGGATGGAGAAAAACTGTTTTTT.

The rearrangement uses TRBV4-2 and TRBJ1-5; no reliable D call. The V end was cut by 0 bases, the J end by 0 bases, with 6 bases between. CDR1 and CDR2 from the germline V gene are LGHNA and YNFKEQ. This CDR3 contains 15 residues. The CDR3 loop reads CASSQEYLSNQPQHF. CDR3 bases: TGTGCCAGCAGCCAAGAGTATCTTAGCAATCAGCCCCAGCATTTT.

Remarks on this clone: The germline gene is not matched at one end of the junction; a read error may be the cause. This rearrangement joins TRBV28 to TRBJ1-4; a weak D match, TRBD1 (5 bases). The CDR3 has 16 residues. Per the germline V gene, CDR1 is MDHEN and CDR2 is SYDVKM. This chain's CDR3 is CVSNKSTRVLGEKLFF. Here the CDR3 DNA reads TGTGTCAGCAACAAATCAACCAGGGTTTTGGGTGAAAAACTGTTTTTT.

DNA for the CDR3: TGTGCCAGCAGCTTAGCACTCGGGGAGGGAACTGAAGCTTTCTTT. It is translated as CASSLALGEGTEAFF. The J gene is TRBJ1-1, the V gene TRBV11-2; D not resolved. The germline V gene has CDR1 SGHAT and CDR2 FQNNGV. V lost 1 base, J lost 5 bases, and 14 bases lay in between. CDR3 length: 15 amino acids.

This clone was detected a few times. The chain carries TRBV18 and TRBJ1-5; 9 nucleotides line up with TRBD1. Trimming removed 3 bases from V and 4 bases from J; junction bases left unmatched: 7. The germline gives CDR1 KGHSH, CDR2 LQKENI. The CDR3 contains 16 residues. In DNA, the CDR3 is TGTGCCAGCTCACCTACACAGGGGGCAGGGAATCAGCCCCAGCATTTT. As protein: CASSPTQGAGNQPQHF.

The table lists this clone with a count of one. This sequence joins TRBV4-3 and TRBJ1-1; TRBD1 is a possible D gene (6 bases). CDR1 and CDR2 (germline): LGHNA, YSLEER. This CDR3 comprises 15 residues. The V end lost 0 bases, the J end lost 4 bases, and 12 bases lay between the germline ends. The CDR3 region is CASSQDGGWGTEAFF. CDR3 sequence (DNA): TGCGCCAGCAGCCAAGATGGGGGCTGGGGCACTGAAGCTTTCTTT.

The genes are TRBV6-1 and TRBJ1-1, with a weak D call TRBD1 (6 bases). The V gene's germline CDR1 is MNHNS and CDR2 SASEGT. V lost 3 bases and J lost 4, with 12 bases in between. The CDR3 covers 14 residues. CDR3 sequence: CASSEGTWSTEAFF. The DNA for the CDR3 is TGTGCCAGCAGTGAGGGGACATGGAGCACTGAAGCTTTCTTT.

DNA of the CDR3: TGCGCCAGCAGCCACCCCAGGACTAGCGGGGGGGCCGGGGGGGCAGATACGCAGTATTTT. It translates to CASSHPRTSGGAGGADTQYF. The chain recombines TRBV4-1 with TRBJ2-3; 15 bases are a match to TRBD2. The germline CDR1 and CDR2 sequences are MGHRA and YSYEKL. The CDR3 spans 20 residues. V lost 3 bases to trimming and J lost 4 bases; unmatched junction nucleotides: 14.

This chain joins TRBV12-3 or TRBV12-4 and TRBJ2-7, with TRBD1 as a possible D gene (5 bases). The CDR3 extends over 13 amino acids. V dropped 4 bases and J dropped 5 bases, with 12 bases sitting between them. The CDR3 reads CASSSGMGHEQYF. The CDR3 bases are TGTGCCAGCAGTTCAGGGATGGGCCACGAGCAGTACTTC.

This clone was observed a handful of times. The chain employs TRBV5-6 and TRBJ1-3; TRBD1 aligns across 7 bases. With V trimmed by 4 bases and J by 4 bases, 5 bases remained unmatched. The CDR3 extends over 14 amino acids. Germline V gene sequence: CDR1 SGHDT, CDR2 YYEEEE. The CDR3 sequence is CASSKGASGNTIYF. CDR3 sequence (DNA): TGTGCCAGCAGCAAGGGGGCGTCCGGAAACACCATATATTTT.

The rearrangement links TRBV6-5 to TRBJ1-5; TRBD1 aligns across 7 bases. The CDR3 has 15 amino acids. Germline V gene sequence: CDR1 MNHEY, CDR2 SVGAGI. V lost 5 bases and J lost 7; bases outside the gene matches: 11. CDR3 loop: CASSRRDSLGQPQHF. The CDR3 DNA follows: TGTGCCAGCAGTCGACGGGACAGCTTAGGGCAGCCCCAGCATTTT.